This T cell receptor (beta chain) was recovered during a study of Graves' ophthalmopathy and Graves' hyperthyroidism. The V and J ends lost 0 bases and 4 bases, in that order; junction bases with no gene match: 12. Germline values: CDR1 DFQATT, CDR2 SNEGSKA (reference sequence). This CDR3 has 18 residues. The sequenced template was RNA, covering the TCR beta CDR3 region. An initial RT-PCR round employing HTBI primers preceded a second-round multiplex PCR. In TCRdb, the multiplex PCR reads were re-called with MiXCR into one record per CDR3 protein. The sample records hundreds of thousands of distinct CDR3 sequences, 21% being singletons. This clonotype was detected many times. Reliance was placed on clinical symptoms, serum thyroxine, TRAb, thyroid ultrasound and orbital computed tomography for diagnosis. The authors used Ficoll-Paque density gradient centrifugation to separate PBMCs. The input was 8.5 to 10 ml of fresh peripheral blood.

Sequenced input: peripheral blood. This TCR derives from a woman in her late teens or twenties with stable Graves' hyperthyroidism. The rearrangement uses TRBV20-1 and TRBJ2-7; TRBD2 matches 13 bases. The DNA for the CDR3 is TGCAGTGCTAGAGATGGGGGGACTAGCGGGGTGTCCCGTTACGAGCAGTACTTC. As protein: CSARDGGTSGVSRYEQYF.